These 11 T cell receptor beta chains share one sample of origin, sequenced in a study of human T cells and chemical hapten exposure. MiXCR was run by TCRdb on the RACE reads, yielding one entry per CDR3 protein. The table lists about 250,000 distinct CDR3 sequences, over 7.5% of them singletons, with 1.2% in the top ten. Specified time point: pre-sensitization, week 0. The sample's treatment: therapeutic diphenylcyclopropenone sensitization with weekly scalp DPC. The material was whole blood, obtained in connection with sensitization to the hapten diphenylcyclopropenone (DPC). These receptors were obtained from a young man with alopecia areata. Some clones in this sample may be carry-over from other donors' samples.

The chain employs TRBV6-5 and TRBJ1-3, with D perhaps TRBD1 (6 bases). Germline CDR1 MNHEY, CDR2 SVGAGI. With 6 bases removed from V and 1 base from J, the gap between germline ends came to 10 bases. The CDR3 is 14 residues long. The DNA for the CDR3 is TGTGCCAGCAGCCCGGGACAATCTGGAAACACCATATATTTT. Translated: CASSPGQSGNTIYF.

The rearrangement joins TRBV7-2 to TRBJ2-7; TRBD1 aligns across 7 bases. This CDR3 has 14 residues. Germline-derived CDR1 and CDR2 are SGHTA and FQGNSA. The ends lost 5 bases at V and 1 base at J; junction bases unmatched: 5. The CDR3 spells CASSIDRASYEQYF. In DNA, the CDR3 is TGTGCCAGCAGCATAGACAGGGCGTCCTACGAGCAGTACTTC. The entire variable domain, with the rest obtained from reference TRBV7-2 and TRBJ2-7, is as follows: GAGVSQSPSNKVTEKGKDVELRCDPISGHTALYWYRQSLGQGLEFLIYFQGNSAPDKSGLPSDRFSAERTGGSVSTLTIQRTQQEDSAVYLCASSIDRASYEQYFGPGTRLTVT.

This clonotype was recorded at least ten times. This CDR3 reads CAIAPGLESNQPQHF. CDR3 DNA: TGTGCCATCGCGCCTGGACTGGAAAGCAATCAGCCCCAGCATTTT. The rearrangement links TRBV10-3 to TRBJ1-5; D gene unclear. CDR3 length equals 15 residues. The V gene lost 8 bases and the J gene lost 1 base, with 15 bases spanning the gap. Looked up from germline, CDR1 is ENHRY and CDR2 is SYGVKD.

This clonotype was recorded many times. The gene calls are TRBV2 and TRBJ1-1; D unclear. The CDR3 has 12 amino acids. Germline values: CDR1 SNHLY, CDR2 FYNNEI. Trimming removed 6 bases at V and 1 base at J, with 6 bases between. The CDR3, as DNA: TGTGCCAGCAGGGGCGGGAACACTGAAGCTTTCTTT. Amino acids: CASRGGNTEAFF.

There are many counts of this clonotype. This chain uses TRBV10-3 with TRBJ1-1; the D is unclear. Germline CDR1 ENHRY, CDR2 SYGVKD. This CDR3 spans 15 amino acids. The V end lost 2 bases, the J end lost 4 bases, and 14 bases lay between the germline ends. CDR3 sequence reads: CAISEEVLRTTEAFF. The CDR3 DNA is TGTGCCATCAGTGAGGAGGTCCTTCGAACCACTGAAGCTTTCTTT.

V usage is TRBV6-5 and J usage is TRBJ1-1; unclear D gene. V was trimmed by 6 bases and J by 0 bases, leaving 11 bases between them. The CDR3 is 14 amino acids. Germline V gene sequence: CDR1 MNHEY, CDR2 SVGAGI. The CDR3 here is CASSSPFLNTEAFF. The CDR3 nucleotides read TGTGCCAGCAGCTCCCCATTCCTGAACACTGAAGCTTTCTTT.

There are many counts of this clonotype. DNA of the CDR3: TGTGCCAGCAGCCACCGCTGGACAGGGACCACAGATACGCAGTATTTT. This translates into CASSHRWTGTTDTQYF. The rearrangement joins TRBV27 to TRBJ2-3, with 8 bases matching TRBD1. CDR1 and CDR2 from the germline V gene are MNHEY and SMNVEV (reference sequence). The CDR3 has 16 amino acids. Germline trimming cut 6 bases from V and 2 bases from J; bases unmatched to any gene: 10.

This clonotype has a handful of counts. The chain is built from TRBV27 and TRBJ1-1; a weak D match, TRBD1 (5 bases). This CDR3 is built from 12 residues. CDR1 is MNHEY and CDR2 is SMNVEV in the germline V gene (reference sequence). Trimming cost V 3 bases and J 11 bases, with 13 bases left between them. The CDR3 sequence: CASSFTGLRAFF. Here the CDR3 DNA reads TGTGCCAGCAGTTTTACGGGACTGCGGGCTTTCTTT.

V is TRBV9 and J is TRBJ1-2; D may be TRBD1 (6 bases). The CDR3 has 14 residues. Per germline, CDR1 SGDLS and CDR2 YYNGEE. The V and J ends lost 0 bases and 0 bases respectively, with 6 bases between them. The CDR3 DNA is TGTGCCAGCAGCGTAGGACAGGCTAACTATGGCTACACCTTC. Translating gives CASSVGQANYGYTF.

The table lists this clonotype with many counts. J is TRBJ2-3 and V is TRBV20-1, with D maybe TRBD1 (5 bases). V lost 1 base and J lost 4, with 6 bases in between. Germline loops: CDR1 DFQATT, CDR2 SNEGSKA (reference sequence). The CDR3 loop spans 12 amino acids. The CDR3 protein is CSARGGSDTQYF. The CDR3 bases are TGCAGTGCTAGAGGGGGCTCAGATACGCAGTATTTT.

Only a few counts were recorded for this clonotype. The chain uses TRBV6-2 or TRBV6-3 and TRBJ2-2; maybe TRBD2 (6 bases). The CDR3 length is 16 residues. The V gene lost 6 bases and the J gene lost 1 base, with 15 bases spanning the gap. Germline V gene lookup returns CDR1 MNHEY and CDR2 SVGEGT. The CDR3 region has the DNA TGTGCCAGCAGCAACTCCGGGACTTTGAACACCGGGGAGCTGTTTTTT. Protein product: CASSNSGTLNTGELFF.